These T cell receptor beta chains were read from a single sample in a study of Tregs in tolerant kidney transplant recipients. Assay used: immunoSEQ multiplex PCR; TCRdb lists only in-frame clones, some missing. The profile shows fewer than 5,000 clones, roughly 43% of them singletons. No cognate antigen is known for these TCRs. The sample comprised CD8+ T cells from blood cultured with allogeneic cells. The receptor source for this set is a human donor in good health. Each CDR3 is given with its conserved first and last residue. A D gene is named only where the DNA matches it firmly. Clone sizes are given selectively: once, few, many, or a class where the clone is expanded.

v_call	d_call	clone_size	j_call	cdr3_aa	cdr3_nt
TRBV5-1	.	.	TRBJ2-5	CASRKGWETQYF	TGCGCCAGCAGAAAGGGGTGGGAGACCCAGTACTTC
TRBV4-2	.	large	TRBJ2-3	CASSQWLGDTQYF	TGTGCCAGCAGCCAGTGGTTAGGAGATACGCAGTATTTT
TRBV11-3	.	.	TRBJ2-1	CASSLKDWSAYNEQFF	TGTGCCAGCAGCTTAAAGGACTGGTCTGCCTACAATGAGCAGTTCTTC
TRBV19	TRBD2	.	TRBJ2-7	CASLEGGSYREQYF	TGTGCCAGTTTGGAGGGCGGGAGTTATCGCGAGCAGTACTTC
TRBV4-1	TRBD2	.	TRBJ2-5	CASSPMAGGWETQYF	TGCGCCAGCAGCCCAATGGCGGGGGGGTGGGAGACCCAGTACTTC
TRBV28	.	.	TRBJ1-2	CASSLQGGTNYGYTF	TGTGCCAGCAGTTTACAGGGAGGTACTAACTATGGCTACACCTTC
TRBV4-3	.	.	TRBJ2-7	CASSQDLATDEQYF	TGCGCCAGCAGCCAAGATTTAGCCACGGACGAGCAGTACTTC
TRBV2	TRBD1	medium-sized	TRBJ2-1	CAREGTDYNEQFF	TGTGCCAGAGAAGGGACAGACTACAATGAGCAGTTCTTC
TRBV4-1	.	.	TRBJ2-7	CASSQNPPTYEQYF	TGTGCCAGCAGCCAGAACCCCCCTACCTACGAGCAGTACTTC
TRBV10-3	TRBD2	few	TRBJ2-7	CAITHSGAFYEQYF	TGTGCCATCACCCATAGCGGGGCCTTTTACGAGCAGTACTTC
TRBV10-3	TRBD1	.	TRBJ1-2	CAHAWDRDNYGYTF	TGTGCCCACGCCTGGGACAGGGATAACTATGGCTACACCTTC
TRBV6-1	.	.	TRBJ2-7	CASSFMGTSYEQYF	TGTGCCAGCAGTTTCATGGGAACCTCCTACGAGCAGTACTTC
TRBV5-4	.	.	TRBJ2-2	CASHTVGGAMGTGELFF	TGTGCCAGTCACACGGTGGGGGGCGCGATGGGCACCGGGGAGCTGTTTTTT
TRBV27	.	once	TRBJ2-7	CASSQVRDEQYF	TGTGCCAGCAGCCAGGTTCGAGACGAGCAGTACTTC
TRBV27	.	.	TRBJ2-6	CASSKERWLQSRANVLTF	TGTGCCAGCAGTAAGGAGCGCTGGCTACAAAGTCGGGCCAACGTCCTGACTTTC
TRBV30	TRBD1	medium-sized	TRBJ2-7	CAWSVGTGPGGNEQYF	TGTGCCTGGAGTGTTGGGACAGGGCCCGGGGGGAACGAGCAGTACTTC
TRBV4-3	TRBD1	.	TRBJ2-7	CASSQETGTGAYEQYF	TGCGCCAGCAGCCAAGAAACCGGGACAGGGGCATACGAGCAGTACTTC
TRBV5-8	.	.	TRBJ1-1	CASSPNDGGEAFF	TGTGCCAGCAGCCCAAATGACGGGGGTGAAGCTTTCTTT